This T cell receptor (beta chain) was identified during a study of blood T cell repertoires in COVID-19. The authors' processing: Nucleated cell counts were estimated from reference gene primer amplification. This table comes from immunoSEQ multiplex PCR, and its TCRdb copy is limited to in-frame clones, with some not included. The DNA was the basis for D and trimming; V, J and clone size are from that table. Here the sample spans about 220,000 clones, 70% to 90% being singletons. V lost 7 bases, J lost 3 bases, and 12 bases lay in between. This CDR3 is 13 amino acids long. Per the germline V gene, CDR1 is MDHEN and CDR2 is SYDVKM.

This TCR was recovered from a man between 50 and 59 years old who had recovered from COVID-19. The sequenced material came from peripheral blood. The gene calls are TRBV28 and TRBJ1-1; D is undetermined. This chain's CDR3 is CASIRVPYTEAFF. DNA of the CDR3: TGTGCCAGCATCCGGGTCCCGTACACTGAAGCTTTCTTT.